This T cell receptor beta chain was identified in a study of OX40 agonist ivuxolimab in advanced cancers. Study-wide context: Those enrolled were about 80% male, with a mean age of about 66 years and ages from 23 to 79.

Peripheral blood came from all dose cohorts at three timepoints. In the case of this clone: Its antigen is undetermined.

The V gene lost 2 bases and the J gene lost 0 bases, with 14 bases spanning the gap. This CDR3 region has 17 residues. The germline V gene encodes CDR1 KGHSH and CDR2 LQKENI. The study's findings and limits: The 0.1-3.0 mg/kg partial responders had among the lowest clonal expansion. Mean expanded clone counts were higher in CD8+ than CD4+ T cells.

Using immunoSEQ multiplex PCR, the repertoire was profiled, and TCRdb retains in-frame clones only, with some absent. Of tens of thousands of clones in the sample, approximately 89% were seen once. The rearrangement links TRBV18 to TRBJ2-4; D is ambiguous. This sequence was found in an adult with an advanced solid tumor such as melanoma, head and neck, liver or kidney cancer. The input for sequencing was CD4+ or CD8+ T cells sorted from blood, taken in a trial of the OX40 agonist ivuxolimab. The CDR3 DNA sequence: TGTGCCAGCTCACCAAACAGCCCAAATCTAGCCAAAAACATTCAGTACTTC. Its protein product is CASSPNSPNLAKNIQYF. Drawing the rest from reference TRBV18 and TRBJ2-4, the complete variable domain is NAGVMQNPRHLVRRRGQEARLRCSPMKGHSHVYWYRQLPEEGLKFMVYLQKENIIDESGMPKERFSAEFPKEGPSILRIQQVVRGDSAAYFCASSPNSPNLAKNIQYFGAGTRLSVL.